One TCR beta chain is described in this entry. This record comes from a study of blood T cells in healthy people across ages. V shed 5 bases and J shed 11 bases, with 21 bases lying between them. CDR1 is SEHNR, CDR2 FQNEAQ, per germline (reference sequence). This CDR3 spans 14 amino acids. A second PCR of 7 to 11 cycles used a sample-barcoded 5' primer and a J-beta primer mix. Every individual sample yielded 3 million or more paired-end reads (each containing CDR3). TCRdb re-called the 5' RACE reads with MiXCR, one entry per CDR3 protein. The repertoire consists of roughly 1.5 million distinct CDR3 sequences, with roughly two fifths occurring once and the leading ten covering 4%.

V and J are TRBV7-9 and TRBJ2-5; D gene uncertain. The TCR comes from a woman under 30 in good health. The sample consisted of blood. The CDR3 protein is CASSRPVSVNEQYF. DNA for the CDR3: TGTGCCAGCAGCCGCCCGGTGAGCGTCAATGAGCAGTACTTC.